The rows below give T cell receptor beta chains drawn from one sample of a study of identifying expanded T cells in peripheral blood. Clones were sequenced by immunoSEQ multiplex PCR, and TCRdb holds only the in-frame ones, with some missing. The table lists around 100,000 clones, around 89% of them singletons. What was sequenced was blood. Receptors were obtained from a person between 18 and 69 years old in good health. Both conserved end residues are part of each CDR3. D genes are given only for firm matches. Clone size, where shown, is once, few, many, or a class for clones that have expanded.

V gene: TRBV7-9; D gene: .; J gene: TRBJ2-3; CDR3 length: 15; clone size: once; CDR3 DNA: TGTGCCAGCAGCTTAAGGGTCACTAGCACAGATACGCAGTATTTT; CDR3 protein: CASSLRVTSTDTQYF
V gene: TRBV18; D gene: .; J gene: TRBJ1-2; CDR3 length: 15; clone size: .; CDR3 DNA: TGTGCCAGCTCACCTTCCGGGGAAGGGAACTATGGCTACACCTTC; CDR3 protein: CASSPSGEGNYGYTF
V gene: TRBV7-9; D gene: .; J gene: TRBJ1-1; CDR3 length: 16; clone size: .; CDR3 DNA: TGTGCCAGCAGCTTTCCTAAGGGGCGAGCGAGCACTGAAGCTTTCTTT; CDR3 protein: CASSFPKGRASTEAFF
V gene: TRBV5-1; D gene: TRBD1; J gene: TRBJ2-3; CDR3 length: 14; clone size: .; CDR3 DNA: TGCGCCAGCAGCTTAGGGACAGGGGGAGATACGCAGTATTTT; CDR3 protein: CASSLGTGGDTQYF
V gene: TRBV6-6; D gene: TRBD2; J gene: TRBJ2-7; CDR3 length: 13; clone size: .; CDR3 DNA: TGTGCCAGCAGTTTCCCGGGGGGCTACGAGCAGTACTTC; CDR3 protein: CASSFPGGYEQYF
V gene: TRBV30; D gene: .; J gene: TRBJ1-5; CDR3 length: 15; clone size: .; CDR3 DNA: TGTGCCTGGAGTCCCTTTTCCGGGACGGGTCAGCCCCAGCATTTT; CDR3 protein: CAWSPFSGTGQPQHF
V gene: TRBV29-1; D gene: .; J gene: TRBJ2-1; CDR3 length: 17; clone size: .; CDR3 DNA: TGCAGCGTTACAGGGGTAGCGGGGACGGTTTCCTACAATGAGCAGTTCTTC; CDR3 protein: CSVTGVAGTVSYNEQFF
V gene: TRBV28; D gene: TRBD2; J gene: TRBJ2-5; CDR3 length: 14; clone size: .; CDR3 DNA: TGTGCCAGCTCCTGGGAGGGCCAGGAAGAGACCCAGTACTTC; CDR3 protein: CASSWEGQEETQYF
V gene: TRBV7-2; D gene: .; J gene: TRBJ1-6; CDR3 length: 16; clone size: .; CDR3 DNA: TGCGCCAGCAGCCAAGATCAGGACTACTATAATTCACCCCTCCACTTT; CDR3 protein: CASSQDQDYYNSPLHF
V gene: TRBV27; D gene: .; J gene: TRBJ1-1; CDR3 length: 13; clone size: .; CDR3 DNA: TGTGCCAGCATCATCTGGGCCTCAGGGACAGCTTTCTTT; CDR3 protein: CASIIWASGTAFF
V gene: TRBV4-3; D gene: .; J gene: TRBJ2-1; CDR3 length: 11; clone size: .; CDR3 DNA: TGCGCCAGCAGCCATTCGAATGAGCAGTTCTTC; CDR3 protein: CASSHSNEQFF
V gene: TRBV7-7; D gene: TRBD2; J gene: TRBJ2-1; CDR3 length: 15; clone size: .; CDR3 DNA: TGTGCCAGCAGCTTAGCAGCGGGGGGTCACAATGAGCAGTTCTTC; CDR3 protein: CASSLAAGGHNEQFF
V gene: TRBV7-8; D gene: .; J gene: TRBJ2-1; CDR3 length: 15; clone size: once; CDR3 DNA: TGTGCCAGCAGCTTATATCGACGGGTCGTCAATGAGCAGTTCTTC; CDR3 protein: CASSLYRRVVNEQFF
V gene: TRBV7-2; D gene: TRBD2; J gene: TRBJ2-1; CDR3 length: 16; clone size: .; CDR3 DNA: TGTGCCAGCAGCTTCCTCGGGGGGGCCGTCTACAATGAGCAGTTCTTC; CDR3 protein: CASSFLGGAVYNEQFF
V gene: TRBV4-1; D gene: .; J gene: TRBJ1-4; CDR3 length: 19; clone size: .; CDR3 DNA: TGCGCCAGCAGCCAAGATTACGGAACAGAGATGTTGACTAATGAAAAACTGTTTTTT; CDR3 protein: CASSQDYGTEMLTNEKLFF
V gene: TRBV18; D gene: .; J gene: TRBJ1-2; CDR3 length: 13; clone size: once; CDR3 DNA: TGTGCCAGCTCGCCGGACGGATCCTATGGCTACACCTTC; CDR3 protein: CASSPDGSYGYTF
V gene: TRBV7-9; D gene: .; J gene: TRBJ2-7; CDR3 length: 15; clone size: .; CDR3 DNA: TGTGCCAGCAGCTTAGCAAGAGGGTTCGGGGTCGAGCAGTACTTC; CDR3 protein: CASSLARGFGVEQYF
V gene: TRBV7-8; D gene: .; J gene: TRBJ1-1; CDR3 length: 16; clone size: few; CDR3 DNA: TGTGCCAGCAGCTTAGGGGGTGAGGGCATGAACACTGAAGCTTTCTTT; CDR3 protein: CASSLGGEGMNTEAFF
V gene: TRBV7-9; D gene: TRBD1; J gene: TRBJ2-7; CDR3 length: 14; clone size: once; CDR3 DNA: TGTGCCAGCAGCACACGGGACAGCTCCTACGAGCAGTACTTC; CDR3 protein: CASSTRDSSYEQYF